This is a list of T cell receptor beta chains from one sample in a study of cytomegalovirus exposure and HLA in healthy donors. Sequencing used immunoSEQ multiplex PCR; TCRdb keeps in-frame clones, though not all of them. The sample includes about 190,000 clones, 75% to 90% seen only once; the top ten take over 2.5%. Sequenced sample: PBMCs. These receptors all stem from a woman aged 50 to 60 in good health and CMV-seropositive. Each CDR3 is given without its conserved first and last residue. Rows give clone size only sometimes, using once, few, many, or a class for an expanded clone.

cdr3_aa: ASSNTGTGNTGELF; v_call: TRBV21-1; j_call: TRBJ2-2; clone_size: NA
cdr3_aa: ASSLGTTNTGELF; v_call: TRBV7-9; j_call: TRBJ2-2; clone_size: NA
cdr3_aa: ASSIDQKGDGYT; v_call: TRBV19; j_call: TRBJ1-2; clone_size: NA
cdr3_aa: ASSSEGGQARRWF; v_call: TRBV5-1; j_call: TRBJ2-1; clone_size: NA
cdr3_aa: ASSEALRGGGP; v_call: TRBV6-5; j_call: TRBJ1-1; clone_size: once
cdr3_aa: ASSGFPGEVADTYEQY; v_call: TRBV28; j_call: TRBJ2-7; clone_size: NA
cdr3_aa: TWSALNTGELF; v_call: TRBV30; j_call: TRBJ2-2; clone_size: NA
cdr3_aa: ASSPPSITGELF; v_call: TRBV18; j_call: TRBJ2-2; clone_size: NA
cdr3_aa: ASSPGTSSYEQY; v_call: TRBV6-1; j_call: TRBJ2-7; clone_size: NA
cdr3_aa: SSSQGPGNSPLH; v_call: TRBV7-9; j_call: TRBJ1-6; clone_size: NA
cdr3_aa: ASSSLGQWNYGYT; v_call: TRBV28; j_call: TRBJ1-2; clone_size: NA
cdr3_aa: ASRTSLETDTQY; v_call: TRBV19; j_call: TRBJ2-3; clone_size: NA
cdr3_aa: SVEPPSPETQY; v_call: TRBV29-1; j_call: TRBJ2-5; clone_size: NA
cdr3_aa: ASRRTGTDTYEQY; v_call: TRBV6-5; j_call: NA; clone_size: NA
cdr3_aa: SVEDSHRENSGYT; v_call: TRBV29-1; j_call: TRBJ1-2; clone_size: NA
cdr3_aa: ASSPRVGGTGELF; v_call: TRBV11-1; j_call: TRBJ2-2; clone_size: once
cdr3_aa: ASSLMAGRSSGANVLT; v_call: TRBV7-3; j_call: TRBJ2-6; clone_size: NA
cdr3_aa: ASSLAGGVAGFYEQY; v_call: TRBV7-6; j_call: TRBJ2-7; clone_size: once